In its sample, the clone carrying this TCR beta chain was seen once. The source of the sample is a study of radiation and T cells in renal cell carcinoma. Time point described: blood 2 weeks post-SBRT. Treatment meaning: 15 Gy SBRT to primary tumor, nephrectomy 4 weeks later. Blood was sampled at baseline, 2 weeks and 4 weeks after SBRT. Clear cell pathology was present in this patient's renal cell carcinoma. The germline gives CDR1 LNHDA, CDR2 SQIVND (reference sequence). This CDR3 region has 16 residues. Losses at the gene ends were 7 bases for V and 0 bases for J; bases not matched to a gene: 8. The table came from immunoSEQ multiplex PCR; TCRdb's copy has only in-frame clones and leaves some out. The table lists approximately 49,000 clones, 80% of them singletons.

The sample consisted of blood, taken from a patient whose treatment included radiotherapy and nephrectomy. The rearrangement uses TRBV19 and TRBJ2-4, with 8 bases that match TRBD1. This clonotype originated in a woman between 65 and 79 years old with renal cell carcinoma. The CDR3 loop is CASKSRQGLAKNIQYF. The CDR3 nucleotides are TGTGCCAGTAAATCCAGACAGGGGCTAGCCAAAAACATTCAGTACTTC. Full variable domain (missing parts from reference TRBV19 and TRBJ2-4): DGGITQSPKYLFRKEGQNVTLSCEQNLNHDAMYWYRQDPGQGLRLIYYSQIVNDFQKGDIAEGYSVSREKKESFPLTVTSAQKNPTAFYLCASKSRQGLAKNIQYFGAGTRLSVL.